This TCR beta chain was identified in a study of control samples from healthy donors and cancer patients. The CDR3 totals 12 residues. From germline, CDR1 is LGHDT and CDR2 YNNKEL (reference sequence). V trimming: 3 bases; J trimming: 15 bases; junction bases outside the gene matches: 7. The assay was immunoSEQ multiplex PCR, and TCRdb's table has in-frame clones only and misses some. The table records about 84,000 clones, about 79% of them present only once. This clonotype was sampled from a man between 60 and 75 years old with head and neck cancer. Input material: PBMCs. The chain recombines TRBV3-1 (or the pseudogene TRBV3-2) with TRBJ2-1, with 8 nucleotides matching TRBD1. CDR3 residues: CASSQAQGASFF. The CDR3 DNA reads TGTGCCAGCAGCCAGGCTCAGGGGGCATCGTTCTTC.